A single sample is the source of the 24 T cell receptor beta chains below, sequenced in a study of cytomegalovirus exposure and HLA in healthy donors. PCR primers comprised 60 Vbeta and 13 Jbeta primers. Data came from immunoSEQ multiplex PCR; TCRdb stores just in-frame clones and leaves some out. Of 150,000 or so clones listed, 80% to 85% are singletons. Input material: PBMCs. The source of these receptors is a male donor in good health and CMV-seropositive.

This clone came up a few times. The chain uses TRBV7-2 and TRBJ2-3; TRBD2 matches 9 bases. The ends lost 4 bases at V and 2 bases at J; junction bases unmatched: 1. From germline, CDR1 is SGHTA and CDR2 FQGNSA. The CDR3 runs to 14 residues. CDR3 DNA sequence: TGTGCCAGCAGCTCTAGCGGGAACACAGATACGCAGTATTTT. Amino acid sequence: CASSSSGNTDTQYF.

J is TRBJ2-7 and V is TRBV4-1; 8 bases fit TRBD2. With 3 bases clipped from V and 4 bases from J, the junction kept 5 bases outside the gene matches. The CDR3 covers 14 residues. CDR1 MGHRA and CDR2 YSYEKL come from the germline V gene. The DNA for the CDR3 is TGCGCCAGCAGCCAGGCGGGAGGATTTTACGAGCAGTACTTC. Translated, it gives CASSQAGGFYEQYF.

The J gene is TRBJ2-7, the V gene TRBV6-5; the D gene is possibly TRBD2 (5 bases). V lost 6 bases and J lost 1, with 10 bases in between. The length of the CDR3 is 13 residues. Germline V gene sequence: CDR1 MNHEY, CDR2 SVGAGI. The CDR3 coding sequence is TGTGCCAGCAGCCTTACTAGGTCCTACGAGCAGTACTTC. This codes for CASSLTRSYEQYF.

The V and J genes are TRBV15 and TRBJ2-5; D is possibly TRBD1 (5 bases). The germline V gene encodes CDR1 LNHNV and CDR2 YYDKDF (reference sequence). Trimming left V 5 bases short and J 4 bases short, with 8 bases between. The CDR3 length is 12 residues. In nucleotides, the CDR3 is TGTGCCACCAGCTTCCAGGGAGAGACCCAGTACTTC. Protein sequence: CATSFQGETQYF.

This clone was found a few times. The V gene is TRBV6-1, the J gene TRBJ1-4; possible D gene TRBD1, 5 bases. Per the germline V gene, CDR1 is MNHNS and CDR2 is SASEGT. The ends were cut back, 5 bases at V and 5 bases at J, with 12 bases in the middle. This CDR3 region has 14 residues. The CDR3 nucleotides read TGTGCCAGCAGTTCCGGGACTGAGAATGAAAAACTGTTTTTT. This encodes CASSSGTENEKLFF.

The V gene is TRBV15, the J gene TRBJ1-1; D call uncertain. This CDR3 is 13 amino acids long. V was clipped by 7 bases and J by 0 bases, with 9 bases between them. Looked up from germline, CDR1 is LNHNV and CDR2 is YYDKDF (reference sequence). CDR3 region: CATTRQMNTEAFF. The CDR3 bases are TGTGCCACCACCAGGCAGATGAACACTGAAGCTTTCTTT.

This rearrangement joins TRBV4-3 to TRBJ2-7; no clear D. V was clipped by 0 bases and J by 0 bases, with 6 bases between them. Per the germline V gene, CDR1 is LGHNA and CDR2 is YSLEER. The CDR3 has 14 residues. The CDR3 coding sequence is TGCGCCAGCAGCCAAGACGAGAGCTCCTACGAGCAGTACTTC. This translates into CASSQDESSYEQYF.

The chain employs TRBV10-3 and TRBJ2-7; D ambiguous. V lost 4 bases, J lost 2 bases, and 9 bases lay in between. The CDR3 loop spans 13 amino acids. Germline V CDR1 and CDR2: ENHRY, SYGVKD. The CDR3 sequence: CAISVEPTYEQYF. CDR3 DNA sequence: TGTGCCATCAGTGTCGAGCCAACCTACGAGCAGTACTTC.

This chain joins TRBV5-6 and TRBJ1-3; D is perhaps TRBD1 (5 bases). V was clipped by 5 bases and J by 0 bases, with 9 bases between them. The germline gives CDR1 SGHDT, CDR2 YYEEEE. This CDR3 has 14 residues. The CDR3 DNA is TGTGCCAGCAGTTACCAGGGCTCTGGAAACACCATATATTTT. Translation: CASSYQGSGNTIYF.

This chain joins TRBV19 and TRBJ1-2; D is perhaps TRBD1 (5 bases). V was cut by 8 bases and J by 5 bases, with 21 bases left in between. The germline gives CDR1 LNHDA, CDR2 SQIVND (reference sequence). The CDR3 consists of 15 residues. CDR3 region: CASRSSQAKGYGYTF. The CDR3 DNA reads as TGTGCCAGTCGATCGTCGCAGGCCAAGGGGTATGGCTACACCTTC.

This chain uses TRBV15 with TRBJ2-7; TRBD1 matches at 10 bases. Looked up from germline, CDR1 is LNHNV and CDR2 is YYDKDF (reference sequence). The CDR3 loop spans 15 amino acids. With 5 bases clipped from V and 5 bases from J, the junction kept 9 bases outside the gene matches. Written as DNA, the CDR3 is TGTGCCACCAGCTTCATGGACAGGGGGGGCAACGAGCAGTACTTC. Encoded protein: CATSFMDRGGNEQYF.

This clone was seen more than once but under ten times. J is TRBJ2-1 and V is TRBV11-3; tentatively, D is TRBD2 (5 bases). The CDR3 is 15 amino acids. Trimming removed 0 bases from V and 2 bases from J, with 8 bases in between. Germline V CDR1 and CDR2: SGHNT, YENEEA. The CDR3 DNA is TGTGCCAGCAGCTTAGATTCGGGGACCTACAATGAGCAGTTCTTC. This translates into CASSLDSGTYNEQFF.

The chain couples TRBV9 to TRBJ2-5; 9 nucleotides agree with TRBD1. The V segment lost 3 bases and the J segment 4 bases; nucleotides outside the gene matches: 16. The V gene's germline CDR1 is SGDLS and CDR2 YYNGEE. The CDR3 has 18 residues. CDR3 amino acids: CASSDRTGEGAGGETQYF. DNA of the CDR3: TGTGCCAGCAGCGACAGGACAGGGGAAGGTGCGGGCGGAGAGACCCAGTACTTC.

This sequence joins TRBV4-3 and TRBJ1-1; D remains ambiguous. With 3 bases removed from V and 4 bases from J, the gap between germline ends came to 12 bases. Germline CDR1 and CDR2: LGHNA and YSLEER. The CDR3 is 14 residues long. The chain's CDR3 is CASSQSGGITEAFF. The CDR3 coding sequence is TGCGCCAGCAGCCAGTCCGGAGGGATCACTGAAGCTTTCTTT.

The CDR3: CASSFSGQETQYF. CDR3 nucleotides: TGTGCCAGCAGTTTCTCAGGCCAAGAGACCCAGTACTTC. The rearrangement uses TRBV27 and TRBJ2-5, with no clear D. V was trimmed by 3 bases and J by 1 base, leaving 6 bases between them. The CDR3 runs to 13 residues. Germline-derived CDR1 and CDR2 are MNHEY and SMNVEV (reference sequence).

The chain has TRBV7-8 and TRBJ2-2; D call uncertain. With 6 bases removed from V and 1 base from J, the gap between germline ends came to 18 bases. The germline CDR1 and CDR2 sequences are SGHVS and FQNEAQ. This CDR3 has 17 amino acids. The CDR3 loop reads CASSHDTRWKNTGELFF. The CDR3 DNA reads as TGTGCCAGCAGTCATGACACCCGATGGAAGAACACCGGGGAGCTGTTTTTT. Using reference TRBV7-8 and TRBJ2-2 for the parts outside the CDR3, the full variable domain is GAGVSQSPRYKVAKRGQDVALRCDPISGHVSLFWYQQALGQGPEFLTYFQNEAQLDKSGLPSDRFFAERPEGSVSTLKIQRTQQEDSAVYLCASSHDTRWKNTGELFFGEGSRLTVL.

The chain joins TRBV9 to TRBJ1-1; 8 bases are a match to TRBD1. The V gene end was trimmed by 4 bases and the J gene end by 8 bases; junction bases not matched to a gene: 13. The CDR3 has 15 amino acids. Germline loops: CDR1 SGDLS, CDR2 YYNGEE. The CDR3 DNA follows: TGTGCCAGCAGCCCGACCCCTCTCGACAGGGGAGAAGCTTTCTTT. Translation gives CASSPTPLDRGEAFF. The full variable domain, with the rest looked up from reference TRBV9 and TRBJ1-1, is DSGVTQTPKHLITATGQRVTLRCSPRSGDLSVYWYQQSLDQGLQFLIQYYNGEERAKGNILERFSAQQFPDLHSELNLSSLELGDSALYFCASSPTPLDRGEAFFGQGTRLTVV.

The table lists this clone with a count of one. The rearrangement joins TRBV6-1 to TRBJ1-3; maybe TRBD1 (6 bases). V was clipped by 3 bases and J by 2 bases, with 14 bases between them. Germline-derived CDR1 and CDR2 are MNHNS and SASEGT. CDR3 size: 16 residues. The CDR3, as DNA: TGTGCCAGCAGTGACGACGGGGCAGGGGCTGGAAACACCATATATTTT. This sequence encodes CASSDDGAGAGNTIYF.

The chain has TRBV7-9 and TRBJ1-4; 9 bases fit TRBD1. Germline V gene sequence: CDR1 SEHNR, CDR2 FQNEAQ (reference sequence). The CDR3 is 18 amino acids. Trimming removed 5 bases from V and 2 bases from J; junction bases left unmatched: 12. For the CDR3, the DNA is TGTGCCAGCAGCCGAACAGGGGGCAATACGAGGACTAATGAAAAACTGTTTTTT. This sequence encodes CASSRTGGNTRTNEKLFF.

The chain links TRBV15 to TRBJ2-1; D is uncertain. Germline CDR1 and CDR2: LNHNV and YYDKDF (reference sequence). Deletions cut 0 bases from V and 2 bases from J, with 14 bases between. The CDR3 is 17 amino acids. Here the CDR3 DNA reads TGTGCCACCAGCAGAGAGCGTAACCCCAGGCCCTACAATGAGCAGTTCTTC. Translation gives CATSRERNPRPYNEQFF.

This clone came up once. The chain uses TRBV27 and TRBJ2-2; 11 nucleotides match TRBD2. This CDR3 has 17 amino acids. V gave up 5 bases and J gave up 4 bases; unmatched junction bases: 9. CDR1 MNHEY and CDR2 SMNVEV come from the germline V gene (reference sequence). The CDR3 nucleotides are TGTGCCAGCAGTCCGTATAGCGGGGGGGCAGGCACCGGGGAGCTGTTTTTT. It translates to CASSPYSGGAGTGELFF.

This chain links TRBV13 with TRBJ1-2; D uncertain. This CDR3 comprises 13 residues. Between the trimmed V and J ends, which lost 3 bases and 7 bases, there was a span of 12 bases. CDR1 PRHDT and CDR2 FYEKMQ come from the germline V gene (reference sequence). In DNA form, the CDR3 reads TGTGCCAGCAGCTTTTCCGTCAAGAGTGGCTACACCTTC. Its translation is CASSFSVKSGYTF.

The chain joins TRBV7-2 to TRBJ1-5; D gene ambiguous. This CDR3 is built from 15 residues. V was shortened by 5 bases and J by 5 bases, with 16 bases between the two germline ends. Germline V gene data show CDR1 as SGHTA and CDR2 as FQGNSA. DNA for the CDR3: TGTGCCAGCAGCCGGGAGGGCCTAGGCGATCAGCCCCAGCATTTT. It is translated as CASSREGLGDQPQHF.

This clone was seen more than once but under ten times. This chain joins TRBV4-1 and TRBJ2-1, with D perhaps matching TRBD2 (6 bases). The CDR3 spans 18 residues. V lost 1 base and J lost 3, with 19 bases in between. CDR1 is MGHRA, CDR2 YSYEKL, per germline. CDR3 bases: TGCGCCAGCAGCCAAGGAGGTTGGAGCGGGTTAAACTACAATGAGCAGTTCTTC. Translation gives CASSQGGWSGLNYNEQFF.